Listed here are 28 T cell receptor beta chains from one sample, sequenced in a study of shared clonotypes between healthy human individuals. Sequencing used immunoSEQ multiplex PCR; TCRdb keeps in-frame clones, though not all of them. The table has about 95,000 clones, roughly 69% seen once; the top ten hold less than 55%. Input material: memory CD8+ T cells sorted from blood. As to subset: CD45RO+ cells pooled with CCR7-negative TemRA cells. The receptors were sampled from a man in his thirties or forties in good health.

This clone appeared a single time. The genes are TRBV27 and TRBJ2-3, with TRBD1 identical over 9 bases. Looked up from germline, CDR1 is MNHEY and CDR2 is SMNVEV (reference sequence). This CDR3 region has 16 residues. With V trimmed by 6 bases and J by 0 bases, 7 bases remained unmatched. CDR3 loop: CASRRDRVISTDTQYF. The DNA of the CDR3 is TGTGCCAGCAGAAGGGACAGGGTAATTAGCACAGATACGCAGTATTTT.

This chain joins TRBV28 and TRBJ2-2; D call uncertain. Germline V gene sequence: CDR1 MDHEN, CDR2 SYDVKM. The CDR3 length is 14 residues. The germline V and J ends were trimmed by 5 bases and 8 bases, with 15 bases remaining between them. DNA for the CDR3: TGTGCCAGCAGTCCCCGACTCTTAGGGGGGGAGCTGTTTTTT. It specifies CASSPRLLGGELFF.

This rearrangement joins TRBV6-1 to TRBJ2-1; TRBD1 aligns across 7 bases. In germline, CDR1 is MNHNS, CDR2 SASEGT. J lost 7 bases, V lost 4 bases, and 7 bases had no gene match. The length of the CDR3 is 14 residues. DNA for the CDR3: TGTGCCAGCAGTGCGACAGGGTTGTCGAATGAGCAGTTCTTC. It specifies CASSATGLSNEQFF.

The chain employs TRBV27 and TRBJ2-7, with D maybe TRBD1 (5 bases). The CDR3 sequence is 14 residues long. Germline assignment: CDR1 MNHEY and CDR2 SMNVEV (reference sequence). V was trimmed by 1 base and J by 5 bases, leaving 12 bases between them. Here the CDR3 DNA reads TGTGCCAGCAGTTTATTATGGGGCGGCGACGAGCAGTACTTC. Its protein product is CASSLLWGGDEQYF.

This chain uses TRBV6-8 with TRBJ2-3, with 10 bases identical to TRBD2. This CDR3 region has 17 residues. The germline CDR1 and CDR2 sequences are MNHGY and SAAAGT. V lost 9 bases, J lost 5 bases, and 17 bases stayed unmatched. This chain's CDR3 is CASAPQAGGPSGDTQYF. The CDR3 bases are TGTGCCAGTGCCCCCCAAGCGGGAGGGCCCTCTGGAGATACGCAGTATTTT.

As to this clone: The same CDR3 can be traced to other DNA sequences in this sample. The chain uses TRBV7-8 and TRBJ2-6; a possible D gene is TRBD2 (5 bases). The ends were cut back, 2 bases at V and 4 bases at J, with 12 bases in the middle. The CDR3 has 16 amino acids. CDR1 and CDR2 (germline): SGHVS, FQNEAQ. CDR3 loop: CASSLREGRGANVLTF. CDR3 DNA sequence: TGTGCCAGCAGCTTACGTGAGGGTCGGGGGGCCAACGTCCTGACTTTC.

This chain links TRBV15 with TRBJ2-1; 8 bases agree with TRBD2. The CDR3 runs 18 residues. V lost 0 bases to trimming and J lost 5 bases; unmatched junction nucleotides: 12. Germline V gene lookup returns CDR1 LNHNV and CDR2 YYDKDF (reference sequence). CDR3 nucleotides: TGTGCCACCAGCAGAGATTTATTTATAGCGGGAAACCACAATGAGCAGTTCTTC. Translation: CATSRDLFIAGNHNEQFF.

The chain has TRBV28 and TRBJ1-2; 12 bases fit TRBD1. Germline CDR1 and CDR2: MDHEN and SYDVKM. Unmatched junction bases numbered 14, after V lost 8 bases and J lost 4 bases. CDR3 length: 17 amino acids. CDR3 sequence reads: CASYFRDRGRNGYGYTF. CDR3 DNA sequence: TGTGCCAGCTACTTCCGGGACAGGGGGCGCAATGGCTATGGCTACACCTTC.

The chain employs TRBV27 and TRBJ1-4; D not certain. This CDR3 has 17 amino acids. Trimming cost V 0 bases and J 0 bases, with 11 bases left between them. Germline values: CDR1 MNHEY, CDR2 SMNVEV (reference sequence). In DNA form, the CDR3 reads TGTGCCAGCAGTTTATCCACCCCTACAGCAACTAATGAAAAACTGTTTTTT. It translates to CASSLSTPTATNEKLFF. Full variable domain (rest looked up from reference TRBV27 and TRBJ1-4): EAQVTQNPRYLITVTGKKLTVTCSQNMNHEYMSWYRQDPGLGLRQIYYSMNVEVTDKGDVPEGYKVSRKEKRNFPLILESPSPNQTSLYFCASSLSTPTATNEKLFFGSGTQLSVL.

This clone was found a few times. CDR3 in DNA: TGTGCCAGTAGCGCGACAGGGATTACAGATACGCAGTATTTT. This sequence encodes CASSATGITDTQYF. The chain links TRBV19 to TRBJ2-3; 7 nucleotides agree with TRBD1. Germline V gene sequence: CDR1 LNHDA, CDR2 SQIVND (reference sequence). V was pared by 6 bases and J by 3 bases, with 6 bases of the junction left unmatched. The length of the CDR3 is 14 residues.

This clone was found a few times. The chain carries TRBV27 and TRBJ2-5, with D tentatively TRBD1 (6 bases). Looked up from germline, CDR1 is MNHEY and CDR2 is SMNVEV (reference sequence). The CDR3 is 15 amino acids. Trimming removed 3 bases at V and 1 base at J, with 12 bases between. CDR3 nucleotide sequence: TGTGCCAGCAGTTTGGGCACACAGGGCCAAGAGACCCAGTACTTC. It is translated as CASSLGTQGQETQYF.

The chain joins TRBV9 to TRBJ2-7; the D is unclear. With 2 bases removed from V and 3 bases from J, the gap between germline ends came to 12 bases. The CDR3 contains 14 residues. Germline lookup yields CDR1 SGDLS and CDR2 YYNGEE. CDR3: CASSVSDLIYEQYF. The CDR3 region has the DNA TGTGCCAGCAGCGTCTCGGACCTGATCTACGAGCAGTACTTC. Variable domain in full (rest from reference TRBV9 and TRBJ2-7): DSGVTQTPKHLITATGQRVTLRCSPRSGDLSVYWYQQSLDQGLQFLIQYYNGEERAKGNILERFSAQQFPDLHSELNLSSLELGDSALYFCASSVSDLIYEQYFGPGTRLTVT.

The DNA for the CDR3 is TGTGCAAGTCCGTCCTACGAGCAGTACTTC. It translates to CASPSYEQYF. V is TRBV12-2 and J is TRBJ2-7; no check of the table's D call, TRBD2, against the DNA was made. TRBV12-2 is described as a pseudogene. CDR3 length: 10 amino acids.

V is TRBV7-9 and J is TRBJ2-1; D call uncertain. CDR3 length equals 16 residues. The V gene's germline CDR1 is SEHNR and CDR2 FQNEAQ (reference sequence). Trimming stripped 1 base from V and 0 bases from J, with 10 bases between. Here the CDR3 reads CASSLEPRTSYNEQFF. The CDR3 DNA reads as TGTGCCAGCAGCTTAGAGCCCCGGACCTCCTACAATGAGCAGTTCTTC.

The J gene is TRBJ1-2, the V gene TRBV5-4; no firm D call. V was cut by 5 bases and J by 6 bases, with 14 bases left in between. The CDR3 sequence is 13 residues long. Germline V lookup: CDR1 SGHNT, CDR2 YYREEE (reference sequence). The CDR3 reads CASRWQPLDGYTF. The CDR3 coding sequence is TGTGCCAGCAGGTGGCAGCCTCTAGATGGCTACACCTTC.

The J gene is TRBJ2-7, the V gene TRBV29-1; TRBD1 might be the D (6 bases). There are 15 residues in the CDR3. Trimming shortened V by 6 bases and J by 0 bases, and 18 bases separated the two germline ends. Germline CDR1 reads SQVTM; CDR2 reads ANQGSEA. The CDR3 DNA sequence: TGCAGCGTGAGAGGACAGTGGTCCGGCTCCTACGAGCAGTACTTC. Its protein is CSVRGQWSGSYEQYF.

This chain uses TRBV6-6 with TRBJ2-1; TRBD2 matches 10 bases. The CDR3 has 16 amino acids. Trimming removed 7 bases from V and 5 bases from J; junction bases left unmatched: 11. CDR1 is MNHNY and CDR2 is SVGAGI in the germline V gene (reference sequence). This chain's CDR3 is CASTRSSGRSHNEQFF. The CDR3 DNA reads as TGTGCCAGCACTCGATCTAGCGGGAGATCTCACAATGAGCAGTTCTTC.

The chain has TRBV10-3 and TRBJ2-5, with 7 bases matching TRBD1. From germline, CDR1 is ENHRY and CDR2 SYGVKD. Unmatched junction bases numbered 3, after V lost 3 bases and J lost 2 bases. CDR3 length equals 14 residues. The DNA of the CDR3 is TGTGCCATCAGTGATGACAGGGAACAAGAGACCCAGTACTTC. It is translated as CAISDDREQETQYF.

This clone was seen only a few times. The V and J genes are TRBV6-6 and TRBJ2-1, with 7 bases matching TRBD2. Germline CDR1 is MNHNY and CDR2 is SVGAGI (reference sequence). V was clipped by 7 bases and J by 6 bases; unmatched bases: 12. The CDR3 loop spans 15 amino acids. CDR3 nucleotides: TGTGCCAGCACCGAACTGGCTAGCGGTCTCAATGAGCAGTTCTTC. It codes for CASTELASGLNEQFF.

The V gene is TRBV28, the J gene TRBJ2-7, with 9 bases fitting TRBD1. With 4 bases clipped from V and 7 bases from J, the junction kept 14 bases outside the gene matches. Germline lookup yields CDR1 MDHEN and CDR2 SYDVKM. There are 16 residues in the CDR3. Written as DNA, the CDR3 is TGTGCCAGCAGTTCTACTCCGGGACAGGGCTATGGTGAGCAGTACTTC. It yields the protein CASSSTPGQGYGEQYF.

The V and J genes are TRBV6-6 and TRBJ1-5; a weak D match, TRBD1 (6 bases). The length of the CDR3 is 16 residues. Trimming shortened V by 5 bases and J by 2 bases, and 16 bases separated the two germline ends. CDR1 and CDR2 (germline): MNHNY, SVGAGI (reference sequence). The CDR3 coding sequence is TGTGCCAGCAGTCCCGACAGGCGAGGTGGCAATCAGCCCCAGCATTTT. Protein: CASSPDRRGGNQPQHF.

The chain couples TRBV27 to TRBJ2-7; TRBD1 or TRBD2 may be the D gene (6 bases each). V was trimmed by 6 bases and J by 6 bases, leaving 21 bases between them. Germline CDR1 reads MNHEY; CDR2 reads SMNVEV (reference sequence). The CDR3 extends over 15 amino acids. The CDR3 protein is CASSTDGGFLPEQYF. The DNA of the CDR3 is TGTGCCAGCAGCACTGACGGGGGCTTCCTCCCCGAGCAGTACTTC.

This clone occurred once. The J gene is TRBJ2-2, the V gene TRBV7-9; D may be TRBD1 or TRBD2 (5 bases each). The CDR3 has 14 amino acids. Trimming pared 1 base from V and 3 bases from J, leaving 6 bases between. Germline CDR1 is SEHNR and CDR2 is FQNEAQ (reference sequence). The DNA for the CDR3 is TGTGCCAGCAGCTTAGGGGGGTACACCGGGGAGCTGTTTTTT. This sequence encodes CASSLGGYTGELFF.

The table lists this clone with many counts. The CDR3 is CASSQIGRADTQYF. In nucleotides, the CDR3 is TGCGCCAGCAGCCAAATCGGCAGGGCAGATACGCAGTATTTT. The chain links TRBV4-1 to TRBJ2-3, with a tentative D call TRBD1 (5 bases). Germline CDR1 reads MGHRA; CDR2 reads YSYEKL. V was pared by 2 bases and J by 4 bases, with 10 bases between. CDR3 length: 14 amino acids.

The chain carries TRBV4-3 and TRBJ2-7; the D gene is possibly TRBD1 (6 bases). Germline loops: CDR1 LGHNA, CDR2 YSLEER. V was pared by 0 bases and J by 1 base, with 19 bases between. The CDR3 totals 18 residues. The CDR3 sequence is CASSQEGRGGIISYEQYF. The CDR3, as DNA: TGCGCCAGCAGCCAAGAAGGGCGAGGGGGAATAATTTCCTACGAGCAGTACTTC.

V and J are TRBV19 and TRBJ2-2; D remains ambiguous. The germline CDR1 and CDR2 sequences are LNHDA and SQIVND (reference sequence). The CDR3 is 17 amino acids. V lost 6 bases to trimming and J lost 1 base, with 18 bases between them. The CDR3 sequence: CASRPPWGRGNTGELFF. For the CDR3, the DNA is TGTGCCAGTAGACCCCCGTGGGGTCGAGGGAACACCGGGGAGCTGTTTTTT. Full variable domain (rest looked up from reference TRBV19 and TRBJ2-2): DGGITQSPKYLFRKEGQNVTLSCEQNLNHDAMYWYRQDPGQGLRLIYYSQIVNDFQKGDIAEGYSVSREKKESFPLTVTSAQKNPTAFYLCASRPPWGRGNTGELFFGEGSRLTVL.

The gene calls are TRBV2 and TRBJ1-2; D perhaps matches TRBD1 (5 bases). The V gene lost 6 bases and the J gene lost 6 bases, with 17 bases spanning the gap. Germline lookup yields CDR1 SNHLY and CDR2 FYNNEI. This CDR3 comprises 14 residues. The CDR3 reads CASRGEVGKDGYTF. CDR3 DNA sequence: TGTGCCAGCAGGGGGGAGGTGGGGAAAGATGGCTACACCTTC.

This clone showed up just a few times. CDR3 in amino acids: CASSTAGETSTDTQYF. CDR3 nucleotides: TGTGCCAGCAGTACGGCAGGGGAAACGAGCACAGATACGCAGTATTTT. The chain combines TRBV2 with TRBJ2-3, with D perhaps matching TRBD1 (6 bases). CDR1 and CDR2 from the germline V gene are SNHLY and FYNNEI. CDR3 size: 16 residues. Trimming removed 5 bases from V and 0 bases from J, with 15 bases in between.